This T cell receptor beta chain was sequenced in a study of metastatic and nonmetastatic thyroid tumors. The wider study: From malignant and benign thyroid patients, repertoires in blood and in tumor or nodule tissue were compared.

Authors' processing steps: Clinicopathological groups of papillary thyroid cancer showed CDR3 differences that were used to build a distant-metastasis classifier. TCRdb re-clonotyped the PCR reads via MiXCR. What appears here as the V and J calls and clone size reflects TCRdb's work, not the paper's. The table lists roughly 89,000 clones, 9.5% to 15% of them singletons. This clone was found many times. Its antigen is undetermined. Study-level results: In both blood and tumor samples, TCR beta diversity was reported significantly higher for malignant than benign nodules.

No patient received treatment before thyroid surgery. Trimming shortened V by 8 bases and J by 7 bases, and 14 bases separated the two germline ends. CDR3 length: 13 residues. The germline V gene encodes CDR1 SNHLY and CDR2 FYNNEI. The rearrangement joins TRBV2 to TRBJ2-2, with a weak D call TRBD1 (6 bases). This sequence was found in a female donor with papillary thyroid cancer or a benign thyroid nodule (not recorded which). Some clones in this sample may be carry-over from other donors' samples. Specimen: tumor tissue. CDR3 residues: CASQGQLVGELFF. The CDR3 DNA reads TGTGCCAGCCAAGGACAGCTGGTCGGGGAGCTGTTTTTT. The full variable domain, in which reference TRBV2 and TRBJ2-2 provide the parts outside the CDR3, is EPEVTQTPSHQVTQMGQEVILRCVPISNHLYFYWYRQILGQKVEFLVSFYNNEISEKSEIFDDQFSVERPDGSNFTLKIRSTKLEDSAMYFCASQGQLVGELFFGEGSRLTVL.